A selection of T cell receptor beta chains follows, all from one sample in a study of cytomegalovirus exposure and HLA in healthy donors. The assay was immunoSEQ multiplex PCR, and TCRdb's table has in-frame clones only and misses some. The sample holds hundreds of thousands of clones, roughly 80% seen once. Input material: PBMCs. These receptors were collected from a girl aged 2 to 10 in good health and CMV-seronegative. Each CDR3 is given with its conserved first and last residue. The D gene is left open where the match is weak. Not every row has a clone size; where given, it reads once, few, many or a size class.

j_gene	d_gene	abundance	v_gene	CDR3aa	CDR3nt
TRBJ2-3	TRBD2	.	TRBV27	CASRSSRISGMTSDTQYF	TGTGCCAGCAGATCCTCCCGTATTAGCGGGATGACCTCAGATACGCAGTATTTT
TRBJ2-1	.	.	TRBV6-1	CASNRVNEQFF	TGTGCCAGCAACAGGGTAAATGAGCAGTTCTTC
TRBJ1-1	.	.	TRBV27	CASSFPRGRAFF	TGTGCCAGCAGTTTCCCCCGAGGGAGAGCTTTCTTT
TRBJ2-1	TRBD2	.	TRBV7-8	CASSSIKRDIPPSHSYNEQFF	TGTGCCAGCAGTTCGATTAAGCGGGATATCCCACCCAGTCACTCCTACAATGAGCAGTTCTTC
TRBJ2-7	.	few	TRBV6-1	CASSEPRLSYEQYF	TGTGCCAGCAGTGAACCTAGACTATCCTACGAGCAGTACTTC
TRBJ1-1	.	.	TRBV28	CASSIKGWNTEAFF	TGTGCCAGCAGTATTAAGGGGTGGAACACTGAAGCTTTCTTT
TRBJ1-1	TRBD1	few	TRBV18	CASSPRTGGQTEAFF	TGTGCCAGCTCTCCCCGGACAGGGGGCCAAACTGAAGCTTTCTTT
TRBJ1-1	.	few	TRBV5-1	CASSLRGNTEAFF	TGCGCCAGCAGCTTGCGGGGAAACACTGAAGCTTTCTTT
TRBJ1-1	.	few	TRBV19	CASSGGNTEAFF	TGTGCCAGTAGTGGCGGGAACACTGAAGCTTTCTTT
TRBJ2-5	.	.	TRBV30	CAWSVQGKTQYF	TGTGCCTGGAGTGTCCAGGGGAAGACCCAGTACTTC
TRBJ1-4	.	.	TRBV5-5	CASSLARAGREKLFF	TGTGCCAGCAGCTTGGCCAGGGCTGGCAGAGAAAAACTGTTTTTT
TRBJ2-7	TRBD2	.	TRBV25-1	CASSVGVAGLIAYEQYF	TGTGCCAGCAGTGTCGGTGTAGCGGGCCTAATAGCCTACGAGCAGTACTTC
TRBJ2-2	TRBD1	.	TRBV7-9	CASSPGGGELFF	TGTGCCAGCAGCCCAGGGGGTGGGGAGCTGTTTTTT
TRBJ2-3	.	few	TRBV10-2	CASSGPETDTQYF	TGCGCCAGCAGTGGGCCCGAAACAGATACGCAGTATTTT
TRBJ2-7	.	.	TRBV7-9	CASSLVGRSSYEQYF	TGTGCCAGCAGCTTAGTGGGCCGAAGCTCCTACGAGCAGTACTTC
TRBJ2-5	TRBD1	.	TRBV29-1	CSLVWDRETQYF	TGCAGCCTCGTGTGGGACAGAGAGACCCAGTACTTC
TRBJ2-4	.	.	TRBV21-1	CASFEGLEQVLRAKNIQYF	TGTGCCAGCTTTGAGGGACTAGAGCAAGTTTTAAGAGCCAAAAACATTCAGTACTTC
TRBJ2-7	TRBD1	once	TRBV5-4	CASSLETGTGVIYEQYF	TGTGCCAGCAGCCTGGAAACCGGGACAGGAGTGATCTACGAGCAGTACTTC